These 32 T cell receptor beta chains came from one sample sequenced in a study of cytomegalovirus exposure and HLA in healthy donors. With 60 Vbeta and 13 Jbeta primers, the PCR was carried out. Libraries were prepared by immunoSEQ multiplex PCR; TCRdb keeps only in-frame clonotypes and omits some of them. The sample gives 60,000 to 85,000 clones, around two thirds of which show up once; about an eighth is in the top ten. Sequences were obtained from PBMCs. These receptors all come from a human donor in good health.

The V gene is TRBV10-3, the J gene TRBJ2-1; possible D gene TRBD2, 6 bases. V was cut by 0 bases and J by 10 bases, with 13 bases left in between. The CDR3 has 14 residues. The V gene's germline CDR1 is ENHRY and CDR2 SYGVKD. CDR3 amino acids: CAISESVGRNEQFF. The CDR3 region has the DNA TGTGCCATCAGTGAGTCAGTCGGGAGAAACGAGCAGTTCTTC.

The J gene is TRBJ1-2, the V gene TRBV19; TRBD1 aligns across 7 bases. This CDR3 is 13 amino acids long. CDR1 is LNHDA, CDR2 SQIVND, per germline (reference sequence). J gave up 7 bases and V 2 bases, and 4 bases lay outside the gene matches. CDR3 coding DNA: TGTGCCAGTAGTATATCAGGGGGTCTTGGCTACACCTTC. It is translated as CASSISGGLGYTF.

The genes are TRBV6-6 and TRBJ1-1, with a possible D match to TRBD1 (6 bases). Germline values: CDR1 MNHNY, CDR2 SVGAGI (reference sequence). Trimming took 7 bases from V and 9 from J, leaving 15 bases between them. There are 12 residues in the CDR3. The CDR3 coding sequence is TGTGCCAGCACCCAGGACAGATCTAAAGCTTTCTTT. It specifies CASTQDRSKAFF.

This sequence joins TRBV30 and TRBJ2-5, with D possibly being TRBD1 (5 bases). Deletions cut 2 bases from V and 4 bases from J, with 23 bases between. Germline CDR1 reads GTSNPN; CDR2 reads SVGIG (reference sequence). This CDR3 has 17 amino acids. CDR3 protein: CAWSYPYEGANGETQYF. The CDR3 DNA sequence: TGTGCCTGGAGTTACCCCTATGAAGGGGCTAATGGAGAGACCCAGTACTTC.

The chain links TRBV9 to TRBJ2-7, with 8 bases that match TRBD1. The CDR3 has 15 residues. V was pared by 4 bases and J by 1 base, with 7 bases of the junction left unmatched. Germline CDR1 SGDLS, CDR2 YYNGEE. For the CDR3, the DNA is TGTGCCAGCAGCTCAACCGGGACAGGTTCCTACGAGCAGTACTTC. Translation: CASSSTGTGSYEQYF.

The chain is built from TRBV5-1 and TRBJ2-3, with D hard to call. Trimming cost V 7 bases and J 2 bases, with 14 bases left between them. CDR3 size: 14 residues. Germline CDR1 and CDR2: SGHRS and YFSETQ. CDR3 region: CASRTSVSTDTQYF. CDR3 in DNA: TGCGCCAGCCGTACCAGCGTCTCCACAGATACGCAGTATTTT.

With respect to this clone: A read error may produce the germline difference seen at one junction end. The chain recombines TRBV5-5 with TRBJ1-2; a weak D match, TRBD1 (5 bases). The CDR3 runs 12 residues. CDR1 and CDR2 (germline): SGHKS, YYEKEE (reference sequence). CDR3 sequence reads: CAISDRNYGYTF. In DNA, the CDR3 is TGTGCCATCAGCGACAGAAACTATGGCTACACCTTC. Based on the CDR3 plus reference TRBV5-5 and TRBJ1-2, the full variable domain is DAGVTQSPTHLIKTRGQQVTLRCSPISGHKSVSWYQQVLGQGPQFIFQYYEKEERGRGNFPDRFSARQFPNYSSELNVNALLLGDSALYLCAISDRNYGYTFGSGTRLTVV.

The J gene is TRBJ1-1, the V gene TRBV5-1, with D uncertain. The germline V and J ends were trimmed by 4 bases and 1 base, with 8 bases remaining between them. Germline assignment: CDR1 SGHRS and CDR2 YFSETQ. The CDR3 length is 13 residues. The CDR3 DNA is TGCGCCAGCAGCCCAAATCCGAACACTGAAGCTTTCTTT. It specifies CASSPNPNTEAFF.

V and J are TRBV11-2 and TRBJ1-2; tentatively, D is TRBD1 (6 bases). Trimming pared 5 bases from V and 0 bases from J, leaving 19 bases between. CDR3 length: 17 amino acids. Germline V CDR1 and CDR2: SGHAT, FQNNGV. The CDR3 coding sequence is TGTGCCAGCAGCCCCGTTGGGGGGCGGGGGACTAACTATGGCTACACCTTC. It specifies CASSPVGGRGTNYGYTF.

This clone was detected once. The chain links TRBV20-1 to TRBJ1-1; 7 bases align to TRBD1. There are 11 residues in the CDR3. After removal of 6 bases from V and 7 bases from J, the junction contained 5 bases not matched to a gene. CDR1 is DFQATT and CDR2 is SNEGSKA in the germline V gene (reference sequence). CDR3 in amino acids: CSAQGQVEAFF. CDR3 bases: TGCAGTGCCCAAGGACAGGTTGAAGCTTTCTTT.

This clone was seen just once. This sequence joins TRBV5-5 and TRBJ1-1; D remains ambiguous. CDR1 is SGHKS, CDR2 YYEKEE, per germline (reference sequence). V was clipped by 0 bases and J by 3 bases, with 6 bases between them. CDR3 size: 13 residues. The CDR3 loop is CASSLAGDTEAFF. CDR3 coding DNA: TGTGCCAGCAGCTTGGCCGGGGACACTGAAGCTTTCTTT. Variable domain in full (rest from reference TRBV5-5 and TRBJ1-1): DAGVTQSPTHLIKTRGQQVTLRCSPISGHKSVSWYQQVLGQGPQFIFQYYEKEERGRGNFPDRFSARQFPNYSSELNVNALLLGDSALYLCASSLAGDTEAFFGQGTRLTVV.

The CDR3 DNA follows: TGTGCCAGCAGTGGGGACAGTTGGGGGGCCCAGTACTTC. Its protein is CASSGDSWGAQYF. This chain joins TRBV28 and TRBJ2-5, with TRBD1 as a possible D gene (7 bases). Trimming took off 5 bases at V and 9 bases at J, with 16 bases between the two ends. Per germline, CDR1 MDHEN and CDR2 SYDVKM. The CDR3 covers 13 residues.

This clone has just a few counts. V is TRBV4-1 and J is TRBJ1-4; TRBD1 might be the D (5 bases). This CDR3 is built from 15 residues. From germline, CDR1 is MGHRA and CDR2 YSYEKL. V gave up 4 bases and J gave up 4 bases, with 13 bases separating them. The CDR3, as DNA: TGCGCCAGCAGCCCCGGGGGGAGCTATAATGAAAAACTGTTTTTT. Its translation: CASSPGGSYNEKLFF.

The chain couples TRBV7-3 to TRBJ2-2, with D maybe TRBD2 (6 bases). V lost 5 bases and J 6 bases, leaving 13 bases between the germline ends. The CDR3 sequence is 14 residues long. Germline CDR1 reads SGHTA; CDR2 reads FQGTGA. The CDR3 DNA is TGTGCCAGCAGCCCGCTAGCGAGGGCCGGGGAGCTGTTTTTT. Protein sequence: CASSPLARAGELFF.

The genes are TRBV6-5 and TRBJ2-7; D is unresolved. Germline CDR1 reads MNHEY; CDR2 reads SVGAGI. The CDR3 has 13 residues. Trimming cost V 4 bases and J 2 bases, with 9 bases left between them. CDR3 DNA: TGTGCCAGCAGTTTGTACTCTACCTACGAGCAGTACTTC. This sequence encodes CASSLYSTYEQYF.

This clone was picked up a small number of times. The rearrangement links TRBV14 to TRBJ2-5; D is undetermined. The end of the DNA fits TRBJ2-7 better, so the J call may be wrong. The CDR3 has 13 amino acids. Germline V gene data show CDR1 as SGHDN and CDR2 as FVKESK. CDR3: CASSQVHSYEQYF. CDR3 nucleotide sequence: TGTGCCAGCAGCCAAGTGCACTCCTACGAGCAGTACTTC.

The genes are TRBV4-2 and TRBJ1-1; 9 bases agree with TRBD1. The CDR3 runs to 14 residues. The V and J ends lost 4 bases and 1 base, in that order; junction bases with no gene match: 1. In germline, CDR1 is LGHNA, CDR2 YNFKEQ. This chain's CDR3 is CASSRQGENTEAFF. CDR3 nucleotides: TGTGCCAGCAGCCGACAGGGGGAGAACACTGAAGCTTTCTTT.

V usage is TRBV6-5 and J usage is TRBJ1-2; the match to TRBD1 covers 7 bases. CDR3 length: 13 amino acids. With 2 bases clipped from V and 7 bases from J, the junction kept 4 bases outside the gene matches. The germline CDR1 and CDR2 sequences are MNHEY and SVGAGI. CDR3 bases: TGTGCCAGCAGTTACCTCTACAGGGGTGGCTACACCTTC. Translation gives CASSYLYRGGYTF.

This chain connects TRBV5-1 to TRBJ1-5; D unclear. Germline V CDR1 and CDR2: SGHRS, YFSETQ. The CDR3 extends over 15 amino acids. V was clipped by 1 base and J by 3 bases, with 11 bases between them. In nucleotides, the CDR3 is TGCGCCAGCAGCTTGATGGGAGGAAACAATCAGCCCCAGCATTTT. Translation: CASSLMGGNNQPQHF.

The V and J genes are TRBV19 and TRBJ2-7; 13 bases line up with TRBD2. The CDR3 consists of 15 residues. V dropped 11 bases and J dropped 2; count of bases not matched to a gene: 9. Germline V gene data show CDR1 as LNHDA and CDR2 as SQIVND (reference sequence). CDR3 bases: TGTGCCTCCAGACTAGCGGGAGGTAATACCTACGAGCAGTACTTC. Amino acid sequence: CASRLAGGNTYEQYF.

In its sample, this clone was seen once. The chain combines TRBV28 with TRBJ2-7; D remains ambiguous. The CDR3 has 17 residues. Trimming shortened V by 3 bases and J by 4 bases, and 22 bases separated the two germline ends. CDR1 is MDHEN, CDR2 SYDVKM, per germline. The CDR3 nucleotides read TGTGCCAGCAGTTTCCCCCCCGAGCGCCGAGTCATATACGAGCAGTACTTC. Translated, it gives CASSFPPERRVIYEQYF.

This clone was picked up a small number of times. The chain joins TRBV9 to TRBJ2-1, with 7 positions matching TRBD2. This CDR3 region has 15 residues. In germline, CDR1 is SGDLS, CDR2 YYNGEE. Trimming removed 0 bases from V and 8 bases from J; junction bases left unmatched: 8. Here the CDR3 reads CASSVVKAGKDEQFF. Written as DNA, the CDR3 is TGTGCCAGCAGCGTAGTTAAAGCGGGAAAGGATGAGCAGTTCTTC.

There are a few counts of this clone. The chain carries TRBV6-1 and TRBJ1-1; 8 nucleotides line up with TRBD1. V was pared by 4 bases and J by 0 bases, with 4 bases of the junction left unmatched. The germline gives CDR1 MNHNS, CDR2 SASEGT. The CDR3 loop spans 15 amino acids. CDR3 residues: CASSGRQGLNTEAFF. Here the CDR3 DNA reads TGTGCCAGCAGTGGGAGACAGGGGTTGAACACTGAAGCTTTCTTT.

The chain uses TRBV29-1 and TRBJ1-5; 11 nucleotides match TRBD1. The CDR3 contains 13 residues. The germline CDR1 and CDR2 sequences are SQVTM and ANQGSEA. V shed 4 bases and J 7 bases; nucleotides not matched to a gene: 3. The CDR3 nucleotides read TGCAGCGTTGGGGACAGGGGGGAACAGCCCCAGCATTTT. This sequence encodes CSVGDRGEQPQHF.

The CDR3 region has the DNA TGTGCCAGCAGCCCTCGGACAGGGGTGGAGACCCAGTACTTC. Translating it yields CASSPRTGVETQYF. The chain carries TRBV9 and TRBJ2-5; TRBD1 aligns across 9 bases. The CDR3 covers 14 residues. J gave up 5 bases and V 4 bases, and 6 bases lay outside the gene matches. Germline V gives CDR1 SGDLS, CDR2 YYNGEE.

This clone was found once. This sequence joins TRBV6-5 and TRBJ1-5; tentative D call: TRBD1 (6 bases). The germline CDR1 and CDR2 sequences are MNHEY and SVGAGI. Trimming left V 6 bases short and J 0 bases short, with 12 bases between. This CDR3 is 15 amino acids long. CDR3 in amino acids: CASRSTGDSNQPQHF. For the CDR3, the DNA is TGTGCCAGCAGGTCGACAGGAGATAGCAATCAGCCCCAGCATTTT.

This clone was seen only a few times. The chain carries TRBV28 and TRBJ2-1; perhaps TRBD2 as D (7 bases). CDR1 MDHEN and CDR2 SYDVKM come from the germline V gene. This CDR3 is built from 14 residues. V was pared by 6 bases and J by 2 bases, with 11 bases between. CDR3 coding DNA: TGTGCCAGCAGAGCGGGACACCCCTACAATGAGCAGTTCTTC. Encoded protein: CASRAGHPYNEQFF. Full variable domain (outside the CDR3, taken from reference TRBV28 and TRBJ2-1): DVKVTQSSRYLVKRTGEKVFLECVQDMDHENMFWYRQDPGLGLRLIYFSYDVKMKEKGDIPEGYSVSREKKERFSLILESASTNQTSMYLCASRAGHPYNEQFFGPGTRLTVL.

The chain combines TRBV7-2 with TRBJ1-1; possibly TRBD1 for D (5 bases). Between the trimmed V and J ends, which lost 3 bases and 12 bases, there was a span of 14 bases. The CDR3 consists of 12 residues. The germline V gene encodes CDR1 SGHTA and CDR2 FQGNSA. CDR3: CASSFERAGSFF. CDR3 bases: TGTGCCAGCAGCTTTGAAAGGGCAGGGTCTTTCTTT.

The rearrangement joins TRBV4-1 to TRBJ2-7, with D possibly matching TRBD2 (5 bases). Germline loops: CDR1 MGHRA, CDR2 YSYEKL. The CDR3 loop spans 15 amino acids. V lost 2 bases to trimming and J lost 3 bases, with 14 bases between them. Here the CDR3 DNA reads TGCGCCAGCAGCCAAAACTTAGACTACAACTACGAGCAGTACTTC. The encoded protein is CASSQNLDYNYEQYF.

The rearrangement links TRBV5-1 to TRBJ1-1, with D perhaps matching TRBD1 (5 bases). Per germline, CDR1 SGHRS and CDR2 YFSETQ. The CDR3 spans 14 residues. The V end lost 0 bases, the J end lost 0 bases, and 6 bases lay between the germline ends. As DNA, the CDR3 is TGCGCCAGCAGCTTGGTAGGGGTGAACACTGAAGCTTTCTTT. Residues: CASSLVGVNTEAFF.

J is TRBJ1-1 and V is TRBV27, with 8 bases aligning to TRBD1. V dropped 7 bases and J dropped 5; count of bases not matched to a gene: 9. CDR3 length: 14 residues. CDR1 is MNHEY and CDR2 is SMNVEV in the germline V gene (reference sequence). The CDR3 loop reads CASTTRTGRTEAFF. The CDR3 bases are TGTGCCAGCACCACCAGGACAGGGCGGACTGAAGCTTTCTTT.

The chain combines TRBV6-5 with TRBJ2-7; 7 bases map to TRBD2. Germline CDR1 is MNHEY and CDR2 is SVGAGI. This CDR3 has 14 amino acids. Germline trimming cut 5 bases from V and 0 bases from J; bases unmatched to any gene: 4. CDR3: CASSLAASSYEQYF. The CDR3 DNA reads as TGTGCCAGCAGTCTAGCGGCTAGCTCCTACGAGCAGTACTTC.